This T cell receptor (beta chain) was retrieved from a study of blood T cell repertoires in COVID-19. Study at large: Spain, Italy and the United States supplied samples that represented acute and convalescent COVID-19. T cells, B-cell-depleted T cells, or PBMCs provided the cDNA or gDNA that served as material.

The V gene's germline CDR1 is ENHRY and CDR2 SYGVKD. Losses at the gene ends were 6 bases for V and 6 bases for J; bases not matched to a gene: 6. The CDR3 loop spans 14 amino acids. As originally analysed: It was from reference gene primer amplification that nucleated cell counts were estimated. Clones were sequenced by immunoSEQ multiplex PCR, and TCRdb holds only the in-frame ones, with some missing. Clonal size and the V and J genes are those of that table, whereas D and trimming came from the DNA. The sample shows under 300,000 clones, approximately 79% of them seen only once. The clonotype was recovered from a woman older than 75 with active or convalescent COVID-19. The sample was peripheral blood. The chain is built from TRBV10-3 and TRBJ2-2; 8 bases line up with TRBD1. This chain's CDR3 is CAIRQDRDAGELFF. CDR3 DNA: TGTGCCATCAGACAGGACAGGGACGCCGGGGAGCTGTTTTTT.